This TCR beta chain is from a study of cytomegalovirus exposure and HLA in healthy donors. Germline lookup yields CDR1 KGHSH and CDR2 LQKENI. The ends were cut back, 3 bases at V and 2 bases at J, with 11 bases in the middle. The CDR3 sequence is 14 residues long. General study results and limits: Excluded: some indistinguishable V segments such as TRBV6-2 and TRBV6-3.

For this clone: The target antigen is unknown.

Primers: 60 Vbeta forward and 13 Jbeta reverse. Repertoires were generated with immunoSEQ multiplex PCR, while TCRdb's copy carries only in-frame clones and drops some. This table has about 130,000 clones, 65% to 80% appearing once. The V and J genes are TRBV18 and TRBJ2-7, with a tentative D call TRBD2 (6 bases). The TCR originated in a woman aged 55 to 70 in good health and CMV-seropositive. The sample was PBMCs. CDR3 nucleotides: TGTGCCAGCTCACCCCGGGACTCTGCCTACGAGCAGTACTTC. Translated, it gives CASSPRDSAYEQYF. Complete variable domain (other parts from reference TRBV18 and TRBJ2-7): NAGVMQNPRHLVRRRGQEARLRCSPMKGHSHVYWYRQLPEEGLKFMVYLQKENIIDESGMPKERFSAEFPKEGPSILRIQQVVRGDSAAYFCASSPRDSAYEQYFGPGTRLTVT.